Listed here are 31 T cell receptor beta chains from one sample, sequenced in a study of post-analysis software for immune sequencing data. Findings and limits, study-wide: When patients were compared with controls, roughly five TRBV segments were more frequent, TRBV5-6, TRBV5-1 and TRBV20-1 among them.

Unique molecular identifiers had been added to the TCR beta cDNA libraries. TCRdb re-analysed the PCR reads in MiXCR, keeping a single row per CDR3 protein. The data contain 400,000 to 500,000 distinct CDR3 sequences, roughly 40% of them singletons. Their antigens remain unidentified. The sequencing input was blood. The receptors were sampled from a girl aged 2-15 years with multiple sclerosis.

This clonotype was seen only a few times. The gene calls are TRBV6-4 and TRBJ2-1, with 10 bases matching TRBD2. The germline CDR1 and CDR2 sequences are MRHNA and SNTAGT. Trimming cost V 7 bases and J 1 base; bases outside gene matches: 1. The CDR3 has 14 amino acids. This CDR3 reads CASKGLASYNEQFF. The CDR3 DNA reads as TGTGCCAGCAAGGGACTAGCGTCCTACAATGAGCAGTTCTTC.

The CDR3 DNA reads TGCGCCAGCAGCCCGAGGGCTAGCGGGGGCACAGATACGCAGTATTTT. It translates to CASSPRASGGTDTQYF. This sequence joins TRBV5-1 and TRBJ2-3, with 9 bases identical to TRBD2. CDR3 length: 16 amino acids. CDR1 and CDR2 (germline): SGHRS, YFSETQ. The J segment lost 1 base and the V segment lost 4 bases, leaving 7 bases of the junction unmatched.

This rearrangement joins TRBV11-1 to TRBJ1-6, with D maybe TRBD1 (5 bases). V was pared by 1 base and J by 14 bases, with 9 bases between. Germline values: CDR1 SGHAT, CDR2 FQDESV (reference sequence). The CDR3 spans 12 residues. This CDR3 is CASSLGPGSLHF. The CDR3 DNA is TGTGCCAGCAGCTTAGGGCCAGGGTCCCTCCACTTT.

Only one count was recorded for this clonotype. This chain uses TRBV6-2 or TRBV6-3 with TRBJ1-2; TRBD1 might be the D (5 bases). The V gene's germline CDR1 is MNHEY and CDR2 SVGEGT. The CDR3 extends over 11 amino acids. With 6 bases removed from V and 10 bases from J, the gap between germline ends came to 12 bases. The CDR3 protein is CASRSDSLYTF. The CDR3 DNA sequence: TGTGCCAGCAGGTCCGACAGCCTCTACACCTTC.

This clonotype was seen at least ten times. The V gene is TRBV4-1, the J gene TRBJ2-1; D might be TRBD2 (5 bases). The CDR3 is 14 residues long. V lost 1 base and J lost 8, with 12 bases in between. CDR1 and CDR2 (germline): MGHRA, YSYEKL. The CDR3 bases are TGCGCCAGCAGCCAAGCACTAGTTAACTATGAGCAGTTCTTC. Protein product: CASSQALVNYEQFF.

Details on this clonotype: A much larger clone differs by one base, so this may be a read error. V usage is TRBV24-1 and J usage is TRBJ1-2, with a weak D call TRBD1 (6 bases). From germline, CDR1 is KGHDR and CDR2 SFDVKD. Trimming cost V 9 bases and J 6 bases, with 16 bases left between them. The CDR3 consists of 13 residues. CDR3 sequence reads: CATEDSHANGYTF. The DNA of the CDR3 is TGTGCCACCGAGGACAGTCATGCGAATGGCTACACCTTC.

This chain uses TRBV28 with TRBJ2-3; no clear D gene. The CDR3 totals 14 residues. CDR1 is MDHEN, CDR2 SYDVKM, per germline. V lost 2 bases and J 6 bases, leaving 12 bases between the germline ends. The CDR3 DNA reads as TGTGCCAGCAGTTTAGTCTTCCAAAGGGATACGCAGTATTTT. It specifies CASSLVFQRDTQYF.

This clonotype appeared a few times. The rearrangement uses TRBV6-2 or TRBV6-3 and TRBJ2-7; D remains unclear. CDR1 and CDR2 from the germline V gene are MNHEY and SVGEGT. This CDR3 comprises 18 residues. The germline V and J ends were trimmed by 0 bases and 0 bases, with 18 bases remaining between them. The CDR3 DNA sequence: TGTGCCAGCAGTTACTCGATTTTGGTAGGTTCCTACTCCTACGAGCAGTACTTC. As protein: CASSYSILVGSYSYEQYF.

The chain employs TRBV24-1 and TRBJ2-3, with 7 positions matching TRBD2. The V gene's germline CDR1 is KGHDR and CDR2 SFDVKD. The ends lost 4 bases at V and 1 base at J; junction bases unmatched: 4. The CDR3 contains 15 residues. For the CDR3, the DNA is TGTGCCACCAGTGAAACGGGACTACGCACAGATACGCAGTATTTT. Translated, it gives CATSETGLRTDTQYF.

The chain has TRBV7-9 and TRBJ2-7; D gene uncertain. Germline V gene data show CDR1 as SEHNR and CDR2 as FQNEAQ (reference sequence). The CDR3 consists of 14 residues. V was shortened by 1 base and J by 12 bases, with 19 bases between the two germline ends. This CDR3 reads CASSLEHSVGRRYF. The CDR3 nucleotides read TGTGCCAGCAGCTTAGAGCATTCCGTCGGGCGGCGGTACTTC. Full variable domain (remainder filled in from reference TRBV7-9 and TRBJ2-7): DTGVSQNPRHKITKRGQNVTFRCDPISEHNRLYWYRQTLGQGPEFLTYFQNEAQLEKSRLLSDRFSAERPKGSFSTLEIQRTEQGDSAMYLCASSLEHSVGRRYFGPGTRLTVT.

The sample holds a few counts of this clonotype. V gene TRBV7-6 combines with J gene TRBJ2-7; D possibly corresponds to TRBD2 (6 bases). CDR1 is SGHVS and CDR2 is FNYEAQ in the germline V gene. V shed 5 bases and J shed 0 bases, with 14 bases lying between them. The CDR3 runs 15 residues. In DNA, the CDR3 is TGTGCCAGCAGCCTAGGTAGCGGCCCCTCCTACGAGCAGTACTTC. It codes for CASSLGSGPSYEQYF. Looking up the rest from reference TRBV7-6 and TRBJ2-7 gives the full variable domain: GAGVSQSPRYKVTKRGQDVALRCDPISGHVSLYWYRQALGQGPEFLTYFNYEAQQDKSGLPNDRFSAERPEGSISTLTIQRTEQRDSAMYRCASSLGSGPSYEQYFGPGTRLTVT.

This sequence joins TRBV20-1 and TRBJ1-3; TRBD1 is a possible D gene (6 bases). The V end was cut by 4 bases, the J end by 2 bases, with 12 bases between. The CDR3 extends over 14 amino acids. CDR1 and CDR2 from the germline V gene are DFQATT and SNEGSKA (reference sequence). CDR3 loop: CSANGGHTGNTIYF. The CDR3 nucleotides read TGCAGTGCTAACGGGGGACATACTGGAAACACCATATATTTT.

This sequence joins TRBV11-2 and TRBJ2-6, with D unclear. Germline-derived CDR1 and CDR2 are SGHAT and FQNNGV. The CDR3 length is 16 residues. The V end lost 2 bases, the J end lost 0 bases, and 8 bases lay between the germline ends. The CDR3, as DNA: TGTGCCAGCAGCTTAAACTTTCTCTCTGGGGCCAACGTCCTGACTTTC. Translated: CASSLNFLSGANVLTF.

J is TRBJ2-1 and V is TRBV12-3 or TRBV12-4, with 9 positions matching TRBD2. Trimming at V came to 4 bases and at J to 4 bases, leaving 5 bases not matched to a gene. This CDR3 contains 15 residues. The CDR3 loop reads CASSSGTSFYNEQFF. The CDR3 nucleotides are TGTGCCAGCAGTTCCGGGACTAGCTTTTACAATGAGCAGTTCTTC.

This clonotype was observed a handful of times. The chain has TRBV10-3 and TRBJ2-5, with 7 nucleotides matching TRBD1. The CDR3 covers 14 residues. Germline-derived CDR1 and CDR2 are ENHRY and SYGVKD. V shed 6 bases, J shed 3 bases, and the junction held 7 bases outside the gene matches. This CDR3 reads CAISVSGQKETQYF. The CDR3 DNA reads as TGTGCCATCAGCGTATCGGGACAGAAAGAGACCCAGTACTTC.

The rearrangement uses TRBV6-4 and TRBJ2-1; 10 nucleotides match TRBD2. In germline, CDR1 is MRHNA, CDR2 SNTAGT. The CDR3 extends over 15 amino acids. With V trimmed by 6 bases and J by 4 bases, 6 bases remained unmatched. CDR3 protein: CASRMLAGGYNEQFF. CDR3 sequence (DNA): TGTGCCAGCAGAATGTTAGCGGGGGGTTACAATGAGCAGTTCTTC.

This rearrangement joins TRBV6-1 to TRBJ1-2; tentative D call: TRBD1 (6 bases). This CDR3 has 14 residues. Trimming stripped 9 bases from V and 6 bases from J, with 20 bases between. Germline V gene lookup returns CDR1 MNHNS and CDR2 SASEGT. The CDR3 DNA sequence: TGTGCCAGTCGAGGGGGACCCTGGACAGATGGCTACACCTTC. Its protein is CASRGGPWTDGYTF.

A few counts support this clonotype. This chain connects TRBV12-3 or TRBV12-4 to TRBJ2-5, with TRBD1 matching over 9 bases. Trimming cost V 5 bases and J 1 base; bases outside gene matches: 5. The CDR3 is 15 residues long. DNA for the CDR3: TGTGCCAGCAGTATCCCGACAGGGGGCCAAGAGACCCAGTACTTC. It encodes CASSIPTGGQETQYF.

The chain joins TRBV10-3 to TRBJ2-3, with TRBD2 matching 15 bases. The CDR3 extends over 17 amino acids. J gave up 7 bases and V 3 bases, and 8 bases lay outside the gene matches. The germline V gene has CDR1 ENHRY and CDR2 SYGVKD. In DNA, the CDR3 is TGTGCCATCAGTGATGTCGGACTAGCGGGGGGGCCAAATACGCAGTATTTT. It encodes CAISDVGLAGGPNTQYF.

The chain couples TRBV5-1 to TRBJ2-5, with D perhaps TRBD1 (5 bases). The closer fit of TRBJ2-7 to the DNA end suggests the J call may be wrong. This CDR3 has 14 residues. Germline CDR1 and CDR2: SGHRS and YFSETQ. CDR3 sequence (DNA): TGCGCCAGCAGCGTCCAGGGTCGGGCCTACGAGCAGTACTTC. As protein: CASSVQGRAYEQYF.

The chain uses TRBV4-2 and TRBJ2-1; 7 positions agree with TRBD2. The CDR3 loop spans 16 amino acids. Trimming at V came to 6 bases and at J to 8 bases, leaving 16 bases not matched to a gene. The germline V gene has CDR1 LGHNA and CDR2 YNFKEQ. CDR3 amino acids: CASSLGLAADRDEQFF. The DNA of the CDR3 is TGTGCCAGCAGTCTCGGGCTAGCGGCCGACCGGGATGAGCAGTTCTTC.

The V gene is TRBV20-1, the J gene TRBJ2-2; 8 bases line up with TRBD2. V shed 3 bases, J shed 3 bases, and the junction held 9 bases outside the gene matches. The CDR3 has 16 residues. Germline V gene sequence: CDR1 DFQATT, CDR2 SNEGSKA (reference sequence). The CDR3 DNA follows: TGCAGTGCTAGGCTGGCGGGGGGAAGGTACACCGGGGAGCTGTTTTTT. Its protein is CSARLAGGRYTGELFF.

J is TRBJ1-1 and V is TRBV19; unclear D gene. V lost 7 bases to trimming and J lost 8 bases, with 11 bases between them. The CDR3 consists of 11 residues. CDR1 LNHDA and CDR2 SQIVND come from the germline V gene (reference sequence). CDR3 in amino acids: CASIAGIEAFF. The CDR3 nucleotides are TGTGCCAGTATTGCCGGGATCGAAGCTTTCTTT.

This CDR3 reads CASSGPRTRSNTGELFF. The CDR3 nucleotides read TGTGCCAGCAGTGGCCCGAGGACTAGGTCGAACACCGGGGAGCTGTTTTTT. The chain uses TRBV2 and TRBJ2-2, with TRBD2 matching over 7 bases. V lost 4 bases, J lost 0 bases, and 8 bases stayed unmatched. Germline CDR1 and CDR2: SNHLY and FYNNEI. The CDR3 sequence is 17 residues long.

The CDR3 nucleotides are TGCAGCGTTGACAGGGGGCAGTCGGCTGAAGCTTTCTTT. Translating it yields CSVDRGQSAEAFF. The chain recombines TRBV29-1 with TRBJ1-1; 8 nucleotides agree with TRBD1. Germline loops: CDR1 SQVTM, CDR2 ANQGSEA. Losses at the gene ends were 3 bases for V and 6 bases for J; bases not matched to a gene: 6. The CDR3 spans 13 residues.

This chain links TRBV4-2 with TRBJ1-1; perhaps TRBD1 as D (6 bases). Germline V gives CDR1 LGHNA, CDR2 YNFKEQ. Trimming stripped 3 bases from V and 6 bases from J, with 14 bases between. The CDR3 runs to 14 residues. The CDR3 DNA reads as TGTGCCAGCAGCCAGGGGGCAGAGATCCCTGAAGCTTTCTTT. Protein product: CASSQGAEIPEAFF.

The gene calls are TRBV5-1 and TRBJ2-4; TRBD1 aligns across 8 bases. The J call may be faulty, since TRBJ2-5 better matches the DNA end. CDR1 and CDR2 from the germline V gene are SGHRS and YFSETQ. The length of the CDR3 is 15 residues. The CDR3 reads CASSLPTGAVETQYF. The DNA of the CDR3 is TGCGCCAGCAGCTTACCGACAGGGGCAGTAGAGACCCAGTACTTC.

The J gene is TRBJ2-5, the V gene TRBV6-5, with TRBD2 identical over 9 bases. The CDR3 consists of 19 residues. V shed 0 bases and J 1 base; nucleotides not matched to a gene: 12. In germline, CDR1 is MNHEY, CDR2 SVGAGI. The CDR3: CASSYSRPLTTSGQETQYF. The DNA of the CDR3 is TGTGCCAGCAGTTACTCGAGGCCCCTCACGACTAGCGGCCAAGAGACCCAGTACTTC.

J is TRBJ2-7 and V is TRBV12-3 or TRBV12-4; D assignment may be TRBD1 or TRBD2 (5 bases each). This CDR3 has 15 residues. V dropped 3 bases and J dropped 7 bases, with 19 bases sitting between them. CDR3 nucleotides: TGTGCCAGCAGTTTTGGGGTTGCGGGCCAGGGTGAGCAGTACTTC. This encodes CASSFGVAGQGEQYF.

The sample holds one count of this clonotype. The CDR3 DNA sequence: TGTGCCAGCAGTCCGGACCCTCTGATACCCTACGAGCAGTACTTC. Protein sequence: CASSPDPLIPYEQYF. V and J are TRBV2 and TRBJ2-5; D is unresolved. The J call is doubtful: the DNA matches TRBJ2-7 better. Looked up from germline, CDR1 is SNHLY and CDR2 is FYNNEI. This CDR3 region has 15 residues.

The chain employs TRBV2 and TRBJ1-4; weak D call: TRBD1 (6 bases). This CDR3 region has 11 residues. Germline V lookup: CDR1 SNHLY, CDR2 FYNNEI. The ends were cut back, 6 bases at V and 12 bases at J, with 11 bases in the middle. CDR3 coding DNA: TGTGCCAGCAGGGTCTCAGGGGAACTGTTTTTT. It codes for CASRVSGELFF.